In its sample, the clone carrying this T cell receptor beta chain was seen once. The data belong to a study of blood T cell repertoires in COVID-19. The CDR3 spans 19 residues. V lost 3 bases and J lost 5; bases outside the gene matches: 14. Looked up from germline, CDR1 is MGHRA and CDR2 is YSYEKL. Some clones are missing from TCRdb's copy, which holds only in-frame ones; the method was immunoSEQ multiplex PCR. The data contain around 63,000 clones, over 75% of them singletons. Sequencing was carried out using peripheral blood. The sequence derives from a woman aged 60-75 years with acute or convalescent COVID-19. This rearrangement joins TRBV4-1 to TRBJ1-6; TRBD1 agrees at 9 bases. The CDR3 reads CASSHPRSVGTGNNSPLHF. The CDR3 bases are TGCGCCAGCAGCCACCCGAGATCAGTAGGGACAGGGAATAATTCACCCCTCCACTTT.